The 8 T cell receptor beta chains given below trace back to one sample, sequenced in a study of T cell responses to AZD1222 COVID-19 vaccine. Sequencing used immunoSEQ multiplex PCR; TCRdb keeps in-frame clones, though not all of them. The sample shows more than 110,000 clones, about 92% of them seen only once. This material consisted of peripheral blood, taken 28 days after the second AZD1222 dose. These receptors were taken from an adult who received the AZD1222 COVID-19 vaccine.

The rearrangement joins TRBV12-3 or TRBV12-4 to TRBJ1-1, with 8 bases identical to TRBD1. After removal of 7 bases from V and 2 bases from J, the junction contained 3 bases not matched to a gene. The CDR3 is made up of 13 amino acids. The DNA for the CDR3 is TGTGCCAGCACCAGGGGGCAAAACACTGAAGCTTTCTTT. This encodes CASTRGQNTEAFF.

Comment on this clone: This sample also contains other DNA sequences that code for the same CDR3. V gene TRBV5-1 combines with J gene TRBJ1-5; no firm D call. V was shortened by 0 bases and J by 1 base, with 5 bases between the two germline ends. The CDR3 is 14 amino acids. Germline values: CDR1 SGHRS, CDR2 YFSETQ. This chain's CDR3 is CASSLEGSNQPQHF. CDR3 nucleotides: TGCGCCAGCAGCTTGGAAGGGAGCAATCAGCCCCAGCATTTT.

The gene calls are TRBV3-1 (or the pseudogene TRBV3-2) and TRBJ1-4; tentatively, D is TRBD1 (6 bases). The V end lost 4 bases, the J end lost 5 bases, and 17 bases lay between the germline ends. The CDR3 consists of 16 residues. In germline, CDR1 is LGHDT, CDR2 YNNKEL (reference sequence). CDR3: CASSPVGGVENEKLFF. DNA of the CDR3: TGTGCCAGCAGCCCCGTGGGGGGCGTAGAAAATGAAAAACTGTTTTTT.

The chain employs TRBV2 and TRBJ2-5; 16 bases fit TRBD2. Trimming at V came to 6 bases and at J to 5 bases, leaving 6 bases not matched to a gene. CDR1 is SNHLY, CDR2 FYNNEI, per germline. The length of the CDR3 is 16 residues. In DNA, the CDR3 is TGTGCCAGCAGGGGACTAGCGGGAGGGCCGAGGGAGACCCAGTACTTC. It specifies CASRGLAGGPRETQYF.

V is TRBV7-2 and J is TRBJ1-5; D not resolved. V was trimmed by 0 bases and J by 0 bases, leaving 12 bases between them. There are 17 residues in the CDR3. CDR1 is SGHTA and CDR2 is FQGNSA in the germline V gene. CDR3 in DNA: TGTGCCAGCAGCTTAGCGCTTAGCTCCTATAGCAATCAGCCCCAGCATTTT. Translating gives CASSLALSSYSNQPQHF.

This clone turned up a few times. DNA of the CDR3: TGTGCCAGCAGTTACCAGAGCTCCTATAATTCACCCCTCCACTTT. Translating gives CASSYQSSYNSPLHF. This chain uses TRBV28 with TRBJ1-6; D not certain. Germline V gene data show CDR1 as MDHEN and CDR2 as SYDVKM. The CDR3 is 15 residues long. Trimming left V 4 bases short and J 0 bases short, with 7 bases between.

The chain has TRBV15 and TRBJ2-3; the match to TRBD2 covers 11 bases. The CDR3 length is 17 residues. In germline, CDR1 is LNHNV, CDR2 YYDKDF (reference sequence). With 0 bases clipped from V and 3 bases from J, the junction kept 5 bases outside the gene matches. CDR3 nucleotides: TGTGCCACCAGCAGAGATCCTAGCGGGAGGTCAACAGATACGCAGTATTTT. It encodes CATSRDPSGRSTDTQYF. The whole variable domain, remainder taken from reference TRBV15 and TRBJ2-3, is DAMVIQNPRYQVTQFGKPVTLSCSQTLNHNVMYWYQQKSSQAPKLLFHYYDKDFNNEADTPDNFQSRRPNTSFCFLDIRSPGLGDTAMYLCATSRDPSGRSTDTQYFGPGTRLTVL.

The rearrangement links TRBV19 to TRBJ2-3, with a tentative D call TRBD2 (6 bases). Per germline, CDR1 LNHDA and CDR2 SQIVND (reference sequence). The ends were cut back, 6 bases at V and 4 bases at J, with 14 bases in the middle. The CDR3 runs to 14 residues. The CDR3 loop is CASSPGREADTQYF. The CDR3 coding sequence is TGTGCCAGTAGCCCGGGGCGGGAAGCAGATACGCAGTATTTT. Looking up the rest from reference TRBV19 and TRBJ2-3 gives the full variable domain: DGGITQSPKYLFRKEGQNVTLSCEQNLNHDAMYWYRQDPGQGLRLIYYSQIVNDFQKGDIAEGYSVSREKKESFPLTVTSAQKNPTAFYLCASSPGREADTQYFGPGTRLTVL.